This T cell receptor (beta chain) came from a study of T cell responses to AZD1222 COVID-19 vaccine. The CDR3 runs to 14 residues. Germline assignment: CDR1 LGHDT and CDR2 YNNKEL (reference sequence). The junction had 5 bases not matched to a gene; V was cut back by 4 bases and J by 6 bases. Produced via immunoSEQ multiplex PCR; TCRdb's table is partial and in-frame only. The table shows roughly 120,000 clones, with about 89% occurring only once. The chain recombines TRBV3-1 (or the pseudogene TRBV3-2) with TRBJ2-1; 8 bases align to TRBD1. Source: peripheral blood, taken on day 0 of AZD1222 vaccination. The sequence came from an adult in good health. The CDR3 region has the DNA TGTGCCAGCAGCCCACGACAGGGGAGCAATGAGCAGTTCTTC. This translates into CASSPRQGSNEQFF.